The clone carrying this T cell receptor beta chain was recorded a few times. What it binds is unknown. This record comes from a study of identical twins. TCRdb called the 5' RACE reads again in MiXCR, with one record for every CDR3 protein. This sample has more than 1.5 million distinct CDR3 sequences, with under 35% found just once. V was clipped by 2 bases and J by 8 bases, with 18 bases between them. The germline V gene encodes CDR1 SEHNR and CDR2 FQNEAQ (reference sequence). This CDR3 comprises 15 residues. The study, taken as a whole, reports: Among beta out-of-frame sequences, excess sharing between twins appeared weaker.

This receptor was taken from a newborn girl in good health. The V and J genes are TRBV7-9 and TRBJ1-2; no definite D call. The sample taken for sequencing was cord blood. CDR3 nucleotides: TGTGCCAGCAGCTTAAGAACAGCAAACCTTGGGGGCTACACCTTC. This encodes CASSLRTANLGGYTF.